The 32 T cell receptor beta chains listed next were all sequenced from one sample in a study of blood T cell repertoires in COVID-19. Some clones are missing from TCRdb's copy, which holds only in-frame ones; the method was immunoSEQ multiplex PCR. The sample consists of 250,000 to 300,000 clones, approximately 89% of them appearing once. Material for sequencing was peripheral blood. The source is a woman aged 70-85 years with COVID-19, enrolled during active disease.

For this clone: Relative to the germline gene, one junction end is altered; a read error may explain this. The chain combines TRBV28 with TRBJ1-1, with 8 bases aligning to TRBD1. This CDR3 is 14 amino acids long. Germline lookup yields CDR1 MDHEN and CDR2 SYDVKM. In DNA, the CDR3 is TGTGCCAGCAGATTATCAGGGGGCAACACTGAAGCTTTCTTT. Translated: CASRLSGGNTEAFF.

This clone came up a few times. This rearrangement joins TRBV2 to TRBJ2-1; unclear D gene. V was trimmed by 3 bases and J by 6 bases, leaving 6 bases between them. Germline-derived CDR1 and CDR2 are SNHLY and FYNNEI. The CDR3 has 12 residues. The DNA of the CDR3 is TGTGCCAGCAGTGATCCAGGCAATGAGCAGTTCTTC. Translated: CASSDPGNEQFF. Supplemented by reference TRBV2 and TRBJ2-1, the full variable domain reads EPEVTQTPSHQVTQMGQEVILRCVPISNHLYFYWYRQILGQKVEFLVSFYNNEISEKSEIFDDQFSVERPDGSNFTLKIRSTKLEDSAMYFCASSDPGNEQFFGPGTRLTVL.

Here the CDR3 DNA reads TGTGCCAGCAGCTTGAATCTTGGGAGGGGATCCGAGCAGTACTTC. It translates to CASSLNLGRGSEQYF. The chain links TRBV11-1 to TRBJ2-7, with 7 bases lining up with TRBD2. V lost 3 bases and J lost 6; bases outside the gene matches: 11. The CDR3 has 15 residues. Germline values: CDR1 SGHAT, CDR2 FQDESV (reference sequence).

Concerning this clone: This sample also contains other DNA sequences that code for the same CDR3. This rearrangement joins TRBV2 to TRBJ2-5; TRBD1 aligns across 8 bases. The junction had 0 bases not matched to a gene; V was cut back by 4 bases and J by 5 bases. Germline V gene lookup returns CDR1 SNHLY and CDR2 FYNNEI. The CDR3 covers 12 residues. CDR3 in DNA: TGTGCCAGCAGTGGACAGGGGGAGACCCAGTACTTC. This sequence encodes CASSGQGETQYF.

The rearrangement links TRBV27 to TRBJ2-1; TRBD2 matches 8 bases. Germline V lookup: CDR1 MNHEY, CDR2 SMNVEV (reference sequence). The CDR3 is 14 amino acids. With 8 bases clipped from V and 0 bases from J, the junction kept 3 bases outside the gene matches. The CDR3 sequence: CASRREVSYNEQFF. CDR3 coding DNA: TGTGCCAGCCGGCGGGAGGTCTCCTACAATGAGCAGTTCTTC.

This sequence joins TRBV3-1 (or the pseudogene TRBV3-2) and TRBJ1-3; D unclear. This CDR3 contains 15 residues. Looked up from germline, CDR1 is LGHDT and CDR2 is YNNKEL (reference sequence). The V and J ends lost 0 bases and 6 bases respectively, with 12 bases between them. For the CDR3, the DNA is TGTGCCAGCAGCCAAGATCTTCTGGTACAAAACACCATATATTTT. Translated: CASSQDLLVQNTIYF.

In this sample, this clone turned up a few times. V and J are TRBV5-1 and TRBJ2-1; TRBD2 agrees at 16 bases. V gave up 7 bases and J gave up 7 bases; unmatched junction bases: 8. Germline V lookup: CDR1 SGHRS, CDR2 YFSETQ. The CDR3 runs 16 residues. CDR3 sequence: CASGTSGRALMNEQFF. CDR3 DNA sequence: TGCGCCAGCGGGACTAGCGGGAGGGCCTTAATGAATGAGCAGTTCTTC.

This rearrangement joins TRBV11-3 to TRBJ1-1; 8 bases align to TRBD1. V lost 1 base, J lost 4 bases, and 8 bases stayed unmatched. The CDR3 loop spans 16 amino acids. Germline V gene sequence: CDR1 SGHNT, CDR2 YENEEA. The CDR3 loop reads CASSLVGRGQSTEAFF. The DNA for the CDR3 is TGTGCCAGCAGCTTAGTAGGCAGGGGGCAGAGCACTGAAGCTTTCTTT.

The V and J genes are TRBV6-5 and TRBJ2-2; 7 nucleotides agree with TRBD1. Germline values: CDR1 MNHEY, CDR2 SVGAGI. This CDR3 is built from 16 residues. V was clipped by 0 bases and J by 9 bases; unmatched bases: 10. In nucleotides, the CDR3 is TGTGCCAGCAGTTACTCGGCTACAGGGACAGCGAGGGAGCTGTTTTTT. Translation: CASSYSATGTARELFF.

The table lists this clone with a few counts. The CDR3 DNA reads TGTGCCAGCAGCCCGGGACACTGGATGAACACTGAAGCTTTCTTT. It encodes CASSPGHWMNTEAFF. The V gene is TRBV7-3, the J gene TRBJ1-1, with D possibly being TRBD1 (6 bases). The length of the CDR3 is 15 residues. V gave up 5 bases and J gave up 0 bases, with 13 bases separating them. The germline V gene has CDR1 SGHTA and CDR2 FQGTGA. Filled out from reference TRBV7-3 and TRBJ1-1, the complete variable domain reads GAGVSQTPSNKVTEKGKYVELRCDPISGHTALYWYRQSLGQGPEFLIYFQGTGAADDSGLPNDRFFAVRPEGSVSTLKIQRTERGDSAVYLCASSPGHWMNTEAFFGQGTRLTVV.

J is TRBJ2-5 and V is TRBV7-9; 9 bases are a match to TRBD2. The CDR3 runs to 14 residues. The germline V gene encodes CDR1 SEHNR and CDR2 FQNEAQ (reference sequence). With 7 bases clipped from V and 4 bases from J, the junction kept 7 bases outside the gene matches. CDR3 sequence (DNA): TGTGCCAGCACCAAGAGCGGGGGGACAGAGACCCAGTACTTC. Translating gives CASTKSGGTETQYF.

The chain's CDR3 is CASSLRTPVMNTEAFF. CDR3 bases: TGTGCCAGCAGTTTAAGGACACCTGTCATGAACACTGAAGCTTTCTTT. The chain links TRBV27 to TRBJ1-1; D might be TRBD1 (5 bases). CDR1 MNHEY and CDR2 SMNVEV come from the germline V gene (reference sequence). The CDR3 consists of 16 residues. Trimming took 2 bases from V and 0 from J, leaving 13 bases between them.

The CDR3: CASSPESTGAYGYTF. CDR3 nucleotides: TGTGCCAGCAGTCCCGAAAGTACAGGAGCCTATGGCTACACCTTC. The rearrangement links TRBV27 to TRBJ1-2; D might be TRBD1 (5 bases). Between the trimmed V and J ends, which lost 5 bases and 4 bases, there was a span of 17 bases. The CDR3 runs to 15 residues. Per germline, CDR1 MNHEY and CDR2 SMNVEV (reference sequence).

V gene TRBV4-2 combines with J gene TRBJ2-7; 8 bases line up with TRBD1. CDR3 size: 16 residues. Unmatched junction bases numbered 14, after V lost 4 bases and J lost 6 bases. CDR1 is LGHNA and CDR2 is YNFKEQ in the germline V gene. The CDR3 loop is CASSLYLGQESVEQYF. Written as DNA, the CDR3 is TGTGCCAGCAGCCTCTACTTGGGACAGGAGTCGGTCGAGCAGTACTTC.

The rearrangement links TRBV7-9 to TRBJ2-7, with 12 positions matching TRBD2. Germline V gene data show CDR1 as SEHNR and CDR2 as FQNEAQ (reference sequence). The V segment lost 5 bases and the J segment 4 bases; nucleotides outside the gene matches: 9. CDR3 length equals 16 residues. The CDR3 DNA is TGTGCCAGCAGCGCCAACCAGGGACTAGCGGGTTACGAGCAGTACTTC. Its protein product is CASSANQGLAGYEQYF.

The genes are TRBV6-2 or TRBV6-3 and TRBJ2-1; possible D gene TRBD1, 6 bases. CDR1 MNHEY and CDR2 SVGEGT come from the germline V gene. Trimming cost V 0 bases and J 5 bases, with 8 bases left between them. The CDR3 loop spans 14 amino acids. The CDR3 DNA follows: TGTGCCAGCAGTTACTCCCGACAGGACAATGAGCAGTTCTTC. As protein: CASSYSRQDNEQFF.

This chain uses TRBV9 with TRBJ2-1; TRBD1 matches at 8 bases. With 4 bases clipped from V and 4 bases from J, the junction kept 10 bases outside the gene matches. Germline CDR1 SGDLS, CDR2 YYNGEE. The CDR3 has 16 residues. For the CDR3, the DNA is TGTGCCAGCAGCTCCCCGGCGGACAGGGAATACAATGAGCAGTTCTTC. Residues: CASSSPADREYNEQFF.

At least ten counts were recorded for this clone. This chain uses TRBV7-9 with TRBJ2-1; no clear D gene. The CDR3 runs 15 residues. Germline-derived CDR1 and CDR2 are SEHNR and FQNEAQ (reference sequence). V lost 5 bases to trimming and J lost 0 bases, with 11 bases between them. Here the CDR3 reads CASSRTETSYNEQFF. CDR3 DNA: TGTGCCAGCAGCCGTACAGAGACCTCCTACAATGAGCAGTTCTTC. Full variable domain (missing parts from reference TRBV7-9 and TRBJ2-1): DTGVSQNPRHKITKRGQNVTFRCDPISEHNRLYWYRQTLGQGPEFLTYFQNEAQLEKSRLLSDRFSAERPKGSFSTLEIQRTEQGDSAMYLCASSRTETSYNEQFFGPGTRLTVL.

V is TRBV19 and J is TRBJ1-2; TRBD1 matches at 7 bases. Germline V gene data show CDR1 as LNHDA and CDR2 as SQIVND (reference sequence). The CDR3 extends over 14 amino acids. V shed 5 bases and J 3 bases; nucleotides not matched to a gene: 6. CDR3 bases: TGTGCCAGTAGTCCGACAGGGTCTGACTATGGCTACACCTTC. This encodes CASSPTGSDYGYTF.

This chain joins TRBV7-9 and TRBJ2-1; 8 bases agree with TRBD2. The CDR3 is 17 residues long. The V gene's germline CDR1 is SEHNR and CDR2 FQNEAQ (reference sequence). V was pared by 5 bases and J by 9 bases, with 18 bases of the junction left unmatched. For the CDR3, the DNA is TGTGCCAGCAGCCGATTATTCAGCGGGAGAGATCGGAGTGAGCAGTTCTTC. This encodes CASSRLFSGRDRSEQFF.

Regarding this clone: Sequence at one end of the junction differs from germline and may be a read error. The V gene is TRBV4-2, the J gene TRBJ1-4, with no clear D. The CDR3 covers 15 residues. CDR1 and CDR2 from the germline V gene are LGHNA and YNFKEQ. The CDR3 sequence: CTSSQVGATNEKLFF. In DNA form, the CDR3 reads TGTACCAGCAGCCAAGTTGGAGCAACTAATGAAAAACTGTTTTTT.

This clone was seen a handful of times. The chain uses TRBV28 and TRBJ1-2, with D hard to call. V was shortened by 3 bases and J by 8 bases, with 10 bases between the two germline ends. In germline, CDR1 is MDHEN, CDR2 SYDVKM. The CDR3 spans 12 residues. CDR3 amino acids: CASSFSQYGYTF. The CDR3 nucleotides read TGTGCCAGCAGTTTCAGTCAGTACGGCTACACCTTC.

This chain uses TRBV28 with TRBJ1-2; D is possibly TRBD1 (5 bases). This CDR3 region has 13 residues. Germline V gives CDR1 MDHEN, CDR2 SYDVKM. V dropped 7 bases and J dropped 10 bases, with 19 bases sitting between them. CDR3 in amino acids: CASTFGTQGVYTF. Written as DNA, the CDR3 is TGTGCCAGCACCTTCGGCACGCAGGGCGTCTACACCTTC.

This clone appeared a few times. The chain is built from TRBV12-3 or TRBV12-4 and TRBJ1-2; 9 nucleotides match TRBD1. Germline trimming cut 5 bases from V and 7 bases from J; bases unmatched to any gene: 5. The CDR3 contains 13 residues. The CDR3 DNA sequence: TGTGCCAGCAGTCCCGGACAGGGGTTTGGCTACACCTTC. Amino acid sequence: CASSPGQGFGYTF.

The rearrangement uses TRBV6-6 and TRBJ1-2; 12 bases are a match to TRBD1. With 4 bases clipped from V and 2 bases from J, the junction kept 2 bases outside the gene matches. CDR1 and CDR2 (germline): MNHNY, SVGAGI (reference sequence). This CDR3 spans 15 amino acids. The CDR3 bases are TGTGCCAGCAGTTGGGACAGGGGGCGCAACTATGGCTACACCTTC. It translates to CASSWDRGRNYGYTF.

This chain links TRBV5-1 with TRBJ2-5; possible D gene TRBD2, 6 bases. The CDR3 covers 14 residues. V gave up 1 base and J gave up 5 bases, with 12 bases separating them. Per the germline V gene, CDR1 is SGHRS and CDR2 is YFSETQ. CDR3 nucleotide sequence: TGCGCCAGCAGCTTGCCGGGAGTGAAGGAGACCCAGTACTTC. As protein: CASSLPGVKETQYF.

This sequence joins TRBV4-1 and TRBJ2-5; no definite D call. The CDR3 spans 13 residues. Trimming cost V 2 bases and J 7 bases, with 11 bases left between them. Germline-derived CDR1 and CDR2 are MGHRA and YSYEKL. CDR3 region: CASSQSPLRTQYF. CDR3 coding DNA: TGCGCCAGCAGCCAAAGCCCCTTACGGACCCAGTACTTC.

The chain has TRBV11-1 and TRBJ1-2; 7 nucleotides align to TRBD1. In germline, CDR1 is SGHAT, CDR2 FQDESV (reference sequence). The V and J ends lost 5 bases and 2 bases, in that order; junction bases with no gene match: 5. This CDR3 contains 14 residues. In DNA, the CDR3 is TGTGCCAGCAGCCGCACGACAGGGAACTATGGCTACACCTTC. Amino acid sequence: CASSRTTGNYGYTF.

The chain links TRBV24-1 to TRBJ1-1, with 11 bases identical to TRBD1. The CDR3 has 17 residues. Trimming took 1 base from V and 4 from J; bases not matched to a gene: 7. From germline, CDR1 is KGHDR and CDR2 SFDVKD. For the CDR3, the DNA is TGTGCCACCAGTGATTTAGGACAGGGGGCCACGGTCACTGAAGCTTTCTTT. Translation: CATSDLGQGATVTEAFF.

The J gene is TRBJ2-6, the V gene TRBV10-3; D is unresolved. Germline loops: CDR1 ENHRY, CDR2 SYGVKD. The CDR3 is made up of 18 amino acids. With 3 bases removed from V and 0 bases from J, the gap between germline ends came to 15 bases. The CDR3 reads CAISDRDLRSSGANVLTF. In nucleotides, the CDR3 is TGTGCCATCAGTGATCGAGACCTCAGGTCCTCTGGGGCCAACGTCCTGACTTTC.

The chain is built from TRBV30 and TRBJ1-4; possibly TRBD1 for D (5 bases). Per the germline V gene, CDR1 is GTSNPN and CDR2 is SVGIG (reference sequence). V was shortened by 8 bases and J by 0 bases, with 10 bases between the two germline ends. This CDR3 contains 13 residues. Here the CDR3 DNA reads TGTGCCCATTCGGGGGCAACTAATGAAAAACTGTTTTTT. Residues: CAHSGATNEKLFF.

This chain links TRBV19 with TRBJ1-4; TRBD1 might be the D (6 bases). Germline V gene lookup returns CDR1 LNHDA and CDR2 SQIVND (reference sequence). This CDR3 is built from 12 residues. V was cut by 10 bases and J by 7 bases, with 13 bases left in between. The CDR3 protein is CATSQGFEKLFF. Here the CDR3 DNA reads TGTGCCACCTCACAGGGTTTTGAAAAACTGTTTTTT.